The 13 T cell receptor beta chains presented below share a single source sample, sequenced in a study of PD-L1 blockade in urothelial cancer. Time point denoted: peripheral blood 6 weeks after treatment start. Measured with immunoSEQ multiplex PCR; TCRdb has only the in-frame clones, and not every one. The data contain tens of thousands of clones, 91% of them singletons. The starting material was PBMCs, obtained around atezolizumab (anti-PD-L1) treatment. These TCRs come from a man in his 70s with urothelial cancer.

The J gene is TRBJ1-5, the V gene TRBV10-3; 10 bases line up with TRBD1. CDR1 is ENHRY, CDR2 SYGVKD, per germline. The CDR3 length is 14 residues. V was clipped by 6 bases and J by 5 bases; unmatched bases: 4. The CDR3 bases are TGTGCCATCAGCCTGACAGGGGGCGATCAGCCCCAGCATTTT. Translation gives CAISLTGGDQPQHF.

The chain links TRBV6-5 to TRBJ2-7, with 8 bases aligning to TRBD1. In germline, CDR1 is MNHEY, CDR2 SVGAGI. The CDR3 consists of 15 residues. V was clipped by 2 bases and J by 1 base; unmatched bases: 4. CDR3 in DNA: TGTGCCAGCAGTTACGTCCAGGGGGCGTCCTACGAGCAGTACTTC. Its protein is CASSYVQGASYEQYF.

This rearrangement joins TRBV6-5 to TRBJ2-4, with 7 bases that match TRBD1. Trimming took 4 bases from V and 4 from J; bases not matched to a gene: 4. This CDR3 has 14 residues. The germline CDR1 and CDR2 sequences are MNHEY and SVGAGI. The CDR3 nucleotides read TGTGCCAGCAGTTCCCGGGACAGTAAAAACATTCAGTACTTC. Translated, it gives CASSSRDSKNIQYF.

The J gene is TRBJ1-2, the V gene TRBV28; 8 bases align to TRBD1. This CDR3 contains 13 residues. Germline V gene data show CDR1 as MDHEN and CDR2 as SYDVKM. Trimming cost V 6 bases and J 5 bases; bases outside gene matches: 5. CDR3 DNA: TGTGCCAGCAGCCGGACAGGGAGATATGGCTACACCTTC. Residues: CASSRTGRYGYTF.

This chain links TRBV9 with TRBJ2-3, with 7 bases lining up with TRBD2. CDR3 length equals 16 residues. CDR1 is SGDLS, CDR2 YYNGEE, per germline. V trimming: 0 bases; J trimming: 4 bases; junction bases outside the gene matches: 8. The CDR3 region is CASSVGAGALADTQYF. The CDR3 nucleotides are TGTGCCAGCAGCGTAGGTGCGGGAGCTCTAGCAGATACGCAGTATTTT.

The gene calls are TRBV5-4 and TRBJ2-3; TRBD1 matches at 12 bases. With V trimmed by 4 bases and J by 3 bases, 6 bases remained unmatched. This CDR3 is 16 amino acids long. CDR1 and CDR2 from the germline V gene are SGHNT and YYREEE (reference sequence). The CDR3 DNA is TGTGCCAGCAGCAGTGGGGACAGGGGGCGAACAGATACGCAGTATTTT. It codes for CASSSGDRGRTDTQYF.

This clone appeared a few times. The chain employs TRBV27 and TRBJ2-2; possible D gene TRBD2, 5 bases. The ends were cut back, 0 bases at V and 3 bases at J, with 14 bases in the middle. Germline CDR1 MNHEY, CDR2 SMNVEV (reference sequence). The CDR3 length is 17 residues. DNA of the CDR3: TGTGCCAGCAGTTTATCGGCGTCGGGGTATGACACCGGGGAGCTGTTTTTT. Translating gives CASSLSASGYDTGELFF.

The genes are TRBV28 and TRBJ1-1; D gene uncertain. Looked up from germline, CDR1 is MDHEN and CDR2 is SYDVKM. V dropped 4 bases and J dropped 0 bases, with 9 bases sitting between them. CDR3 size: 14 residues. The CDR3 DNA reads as TGTGCCAGCAGTTCACATTCCATGAACACTGAAGCTTTCTTT. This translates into CASSSHSMNTEAFF.

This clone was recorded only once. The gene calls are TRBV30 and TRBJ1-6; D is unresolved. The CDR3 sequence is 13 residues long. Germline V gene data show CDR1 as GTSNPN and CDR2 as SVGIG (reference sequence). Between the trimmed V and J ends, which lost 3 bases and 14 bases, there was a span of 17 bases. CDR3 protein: CAWSSMNRRTLHF. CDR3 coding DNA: TGTGCCTGGAGCTCTATGAACCGGAGAACCCTCCACTTT.

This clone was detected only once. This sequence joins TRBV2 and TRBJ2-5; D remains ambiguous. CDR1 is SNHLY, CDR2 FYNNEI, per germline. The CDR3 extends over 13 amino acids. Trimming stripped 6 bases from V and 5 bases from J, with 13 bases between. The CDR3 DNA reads TGTGCCAGCAGCGAACGGGTGCTGGAGACCCAGTACTTC. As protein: CASSERVLETQYF.

CDR3 residues: CASSPPSPSTDTQYF. CDR3 nucleotide sequence: TGTGCCAGCTCACCACCGAGCCCGTCCACAGATACGCAGTATTTT. The chain carries TRBV18 and TRBJ2-3, with D unresolved. V gave up 0 bases and J gave up 2 bases, with 9 bases separating them. The V gene's germline CDR1 is KGHSH and CDR2 LQKENI. There are 15 residues in the CDR3.

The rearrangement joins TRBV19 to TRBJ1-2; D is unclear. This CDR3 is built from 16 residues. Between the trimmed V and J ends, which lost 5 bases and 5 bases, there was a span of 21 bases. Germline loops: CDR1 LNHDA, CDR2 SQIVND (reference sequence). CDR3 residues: CASSAPSPGGRYGYTF. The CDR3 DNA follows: TGTGCCAGTAGTGCCCCCTCCCCCGGTGGGAGATATGGCTACACCTTC.

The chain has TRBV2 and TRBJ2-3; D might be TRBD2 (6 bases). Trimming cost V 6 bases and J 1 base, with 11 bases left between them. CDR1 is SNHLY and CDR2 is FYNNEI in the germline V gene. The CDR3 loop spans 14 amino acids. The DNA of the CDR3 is TGTGCCAGCAGAGAGGAGGGCCGCACAGATACGCAGTATTTT. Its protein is CASREEGRTDTQYF.